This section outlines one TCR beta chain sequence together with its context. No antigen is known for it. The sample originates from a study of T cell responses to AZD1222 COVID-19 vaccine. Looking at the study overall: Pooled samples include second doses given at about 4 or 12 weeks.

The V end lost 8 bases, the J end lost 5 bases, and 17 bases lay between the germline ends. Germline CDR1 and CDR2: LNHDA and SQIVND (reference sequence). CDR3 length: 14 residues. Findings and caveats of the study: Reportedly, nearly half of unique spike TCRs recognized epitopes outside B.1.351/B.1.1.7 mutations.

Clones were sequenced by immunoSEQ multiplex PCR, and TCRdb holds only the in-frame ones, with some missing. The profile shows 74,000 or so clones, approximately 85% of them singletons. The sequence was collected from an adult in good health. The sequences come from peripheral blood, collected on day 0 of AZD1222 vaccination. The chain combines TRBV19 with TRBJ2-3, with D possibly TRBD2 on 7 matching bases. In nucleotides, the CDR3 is TGTGCCAGTGATGGCGGGGGCCGAGGAGATACGCAGTATTTT. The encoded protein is CASDGGGRGDTQYF.